This T cell receptor (beta chain) was found in a study of blood T cell repertoires in COVID-19. Authors' data handling: From reference gene primer amplification, estimates of nucleated cell counts were derived. Only in-frame clones appear in the TCRdb table, and some are missing; sequencing was by immunoSEQ multiplex PCR. V, J and clone size are those of that table, while D and trimming were read from the DNA. Of about 300,000 clones in the sample, nearly 90% were seen once. Germline V gives CDR1 SGHRS, CDR2 YFSETQ. The CDR3 runs to 14 residues. Trimming removed 0 bases at V and 2 bases at J, with 9 bases between.

The J gene is TRBJ2-7, the V gene TRBV5-1, with D possibly matching TRBD2 (6 bases). The clonotype comes from a woman aged 25 to 39 who had recovered from COVID-19. Sequenced input: PBMCs or T cells enriched from blood (not recorded which). This CDR3 reads CASSLEEGPYEQYF. The CDR3 DNA sequence: TGCGCCAGCAGCTTGGAGGAGGGCCCCTACGAGCAGTACTTC.